The 3 T cell receptor beta chains reported below all come from one sample, sequenced in a study of T cells after yellow fever vaccination. Via MiXCR, TCRdb re-called the 5' RACE reads, giving one row per CDR3 protein. The sample consists of about 170,000 distinct CDR3 sequences, approximately 11% of them appearing once. This sample comprised CD8+ T cells sorted from PBMCs, obtained 15 days after the yellow fever booster vaccination. The receptor source for this set is a man between 18 and 29 years old who received the YFV17D yellow fever vaccine.

V is TRBV12-3 or TRBV12-4 and J is TRBJ1-1, with TRBD1 identical over 7 bases. V shed 6 bases and J 0 bases; nucleotides not matched to a gene: 10. The CDR3 runs to 16 residues. The DNA for the CDR3 is TGTGCCAGCAGATCCTACAGGGGCAGGGTGAACACTGAAGCTTTCTTT. This translates into CASRSYRGRVNTEAFF.

V is TRBV20-1 and J is TRBJ2-1; unclear D gene. CDR1 is DFQATT, CDR2 SNEGSKA, per germline (reference sequence). This CDR3 has 14 amino acids. Trimming cost V 6 bases and J 6 bases, with 18 bases left between them. The CDR3: CSASAPDRVNEQFF. In DNA form, the CDR3 reads TGCAGTGCCTCTGCCCCTGATAGGGTCAATGAGCAGTTCTTC.

V and J are TRBV4-3 and TRBJ1-1; 8 bases match TRBD1. Germline V lookup: CDR1 LGHNA, CDR2 YSLEER. V was pared by 5 bases and J by 3 bases, with 8 bases of the junction left unmatched. This CDR3 spans 15 amino acids. CDR3 nucleotide sequence: TGCGCCAGCAGCTTCCCAGGGGGCAAAGACACTGAAGCTTTCTTT. Translating gives CASSFPGGKDTEAFF.